Here is one T cell receptor (beta chain) with its context. The source of the sample is a study of T-cell reconstitution after alpha-beta-depleted transplantation in children. Germline V CDR1 and CDR2: MRHNA, SNTAGT. The CDR3 sequence is 17 residues long. Trimming cost V 3 bases and J 5 bases, with 21 bases left between them. Library preparation (for TCRbeta) was performed with unique molecular identifiers. Each CDR3 protein gets one entry after TCRdb re-called the PCR reads with MiXCR. The sample consists of some 500,000 distinct CDR3 sequences, about 31% of them appearing once. The sequence derives from a human donor who donated a stem cell graft to a child with aplastic anemia. This chain uses TRBV6-4 with TRBJ2-3, with TRBD2 as a possible D gene (6 bases). Sequenced material: PBMCs from the stem cell graft donor, taken from the stem cell graft. CDR3 nucleotide sequence: TGTGCCAGCAGTGAGTCGGGACTGCCCATCTCGAAAGATACGCAGTATTTT. It yields the protein CASSESGLPISKDTQYF.